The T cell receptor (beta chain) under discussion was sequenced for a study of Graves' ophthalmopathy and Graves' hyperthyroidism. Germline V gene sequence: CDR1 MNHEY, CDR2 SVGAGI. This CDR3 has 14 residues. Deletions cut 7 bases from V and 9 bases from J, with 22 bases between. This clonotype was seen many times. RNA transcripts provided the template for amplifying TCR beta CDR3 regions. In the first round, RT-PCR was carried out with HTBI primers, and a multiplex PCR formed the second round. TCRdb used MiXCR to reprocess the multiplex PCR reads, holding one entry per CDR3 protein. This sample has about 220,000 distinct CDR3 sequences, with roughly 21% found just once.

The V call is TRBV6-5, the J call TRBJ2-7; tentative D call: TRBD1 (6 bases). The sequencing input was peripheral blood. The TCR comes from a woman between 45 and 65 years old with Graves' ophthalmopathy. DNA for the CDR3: TGTGCCAGCAACCCGAAACAGGGCAGTTTAGTGCAGTACTTC. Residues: CASNPKQGSLVQYF.